These 3 T cell receptor beta chains were all obtained from the same sample, sequenced in a study of T cell repertoires in cytomegalovirus infection. TCRdb ran MiXCR on the reads and lists one entry per CDR3 protein. Altogether about 400,000 distinct CDR3 sequences are present, 15% to 20% being singletons, with the ten largest covering approximately 8%. Sample: PBMCs. These receptors originate from a human donor in good health (CMV status not recorded). Some clones in this sample may be carry-over from other donors' samples.

This chain links TRBV10-3 with TRBJ2-7, with 7 positions matching TRBD2. The V gene's germline CDR1 is ENHRY and CDR2 SYGVKD. CDR3 size: 12 residues. V trimming: 11 bases; J trimming: 1 base; junction bases outside the gene matches: 5. The CDR3 here is CAASRGSYEQYF. DNA of the CDR3: TGTGCCGCCTCGCGGGGGTCCTACGAGCAGTACTTC.

In its sample, this clonotype was seen many times. The chain carries TRBV5-4 and TRBJ1-1, with a weak D call TRBD1 (5 bases). Germline V gives CDR1 SGHNT, CDR2 YYREEE (reference sequence). V lost 4 bases and J 0 bases, leaving 10 bases between the germline ends. CDR3 length equals 14 residues. This CDR3 reads CASSLDRLNTEAFF. CDR3 coding DNA: TGTGCCAGCAGCCTAGACAGATTGAACACTGAAGCTTTCTTT.

This clonotype came up many times. The genes are TRBV7-2 and TRBJ2-7; 9 positions agree with TRBD1. The CDR3 covers 14 residues. Losses at the gene ends were 5 bases for V and 6 bases for J; bases not matched to a gene: 8. CDR1 is SGHTA, CDR2 FQGNSA, per germline. CDR3 loop: CASSPGTGFLEQYF. The CDR3 coding sequence is TGTGCCAGCAGCCCCGGGACAGGGTTTCTCGAGCAGTACTTC. Based on the CDR3 plus reference TRBV7-2 and TRBJ2-7, the full variable domain is GAGVSQSPSNKVTEKGKDVELRCDPISGHTALYWYRQSLGQGLEFLIYFQGNSAPDKSGLPSDRFSAERTGGSVSTLTIQRTQQEDSAVYLCASSPGTGFLEQYFGPGTRLTVT.